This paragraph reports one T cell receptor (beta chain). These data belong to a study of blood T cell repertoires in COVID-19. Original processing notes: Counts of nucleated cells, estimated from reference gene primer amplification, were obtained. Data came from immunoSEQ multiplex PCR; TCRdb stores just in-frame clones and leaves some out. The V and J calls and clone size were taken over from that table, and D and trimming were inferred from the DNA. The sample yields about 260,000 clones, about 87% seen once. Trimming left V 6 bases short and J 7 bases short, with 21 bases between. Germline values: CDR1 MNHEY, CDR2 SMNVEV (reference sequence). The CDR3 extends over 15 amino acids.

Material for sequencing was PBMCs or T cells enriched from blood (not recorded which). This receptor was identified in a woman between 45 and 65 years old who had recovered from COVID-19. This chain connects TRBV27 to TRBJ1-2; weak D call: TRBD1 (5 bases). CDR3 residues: CASSPFSQGQIGYTF. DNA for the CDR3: TGTGCCAGCAGCCCGTTTTCGCAGGGTCAGATTGGCTACACCTTC.